Below, 26 T cell receptor beta chains from the same sample are listed, as sequenced in a study of cytomegalovirus exposure and HLA in healthy donors. The primer mix had 60 Vbeta and 13 Jbeta primers. TCRdb's table, derived via immunoSEQ multiplex PCR, lists solely in-frame clones and lacks some. This repertoire shows approximately 89,000 clones, around 70% found once; its top ten account for 1.2%. The material sequenced was PBMCs. The receptor source for this set is a female donor in good health and CMV-seronegative.

This chain uses TRBV2 with TRBJ2-5; TRBD1 aligns across 7 bases. The CDR3 has 18 residues. V trimming: 1 base; J trimming: 7 bases; junction bases outside the gene matches: 18. CDR1 and CDR2 from the germline V gene are SNHLY and FYNNEI. The CDR3: CASSEDQTGSNLPGTQYF. CDR3 bases: TGTGCCAGCAGTGAAGATCAGACAGGGTCTAACCTACCTGGGACCCAGTACTTC.

This clone was seen a few times. This chain connects TRBV2 to TRBJ1-2; the match to TRBD1 covers 7 bases. The CDR3 is 12 amino acids. With 11 bases clipped from V and 1 base from J, the junction kept 4 bases outside the gene matches. CDR1 SNHLY and CDR2 FYNNEI come from the germline V gene. The CDR3 nucleotides read TGTGCCGCGGGACAGATTAACTATGGCTACACCTTC. This codes for CAAGQINYGYTF.

The genes are TRBV9 and TRBJ2-1, with 9 bases matching TRBD2. Per germline, CDR1 SGDLS and CDR2 YYNGEE. This CDR3 spans 15 amino acids. With V trimmed by 0 bases and J by 3 bases, 1 base remained unmatched. The CDR3 loop reads CASSVGGRVYNEQFF. The CDR3 coding sequence is TGTGCCAGCAGCGTAGGCGGGAGGGTCTACAATGAGCAGTTCTTC.

The J gene is TRBJ2-2, the V gene TRBV5-1; 10 positions agree with TRBD2. CDR1 is SGHRS, CDR2 YFSETQ, per germline. V dropped 5 bases and J dropped 4; count of bases not matched to a gene: 5. The CDR3 runs to 15 residues. CDR3 bases: TGCGCCAGCAGTTATCTAGCGGGAGCCACCGGGGAGCTGTTTTTT. Residues: CASSYLAGATGELFF. The complete variable domain, with remaining parts taken from reference TRBV5-1 and TRBJ2-2, reads KAGVTQTPRYLIKTRGQQVTLSCSPISGHRSVSWYQQTPGQGLQFLFEYFSETQRNKGNFPGRFSGRQFSNSRSEMNVSTLELGDSALYLCASSYLAGATGELFFGEGSRLTVL.

The chain has TRBV28 and TRBJ2-6, with 8 bases aligning to TRBD2. V dropped 5 bases and J dropped 1; count of bases not matched to a gene: 7. CDR1 and CDR2 from the germline V gene are MDHEN and SYDVKM. The CDR3 runs to 17 residues. The CDR3 loop is CASSPGGAMSGANVLTF. CDR3 nucleotide sequence: TGTGCCAGCAGTCCGGGGGGGGCTATGTCTGGGGCCAACGTCCTGACTTTC.

In DNA, the CDR3 is TGTGCCATCAGTGGATCTAGCGGGAGGAATGAGCAGTTCTTC. Protein product: CAISGSSGRNEQFF. The chain couples TRBV10-3 to TRBJ2-1; TRBD2 aligns across 11 bases. With 4 bases clipped from V and 7 bases from J, the junction kept 3 bases outside the gene matches. CDR3 length equals 14 residues. The germline CDR1 and CDR2 sequences are ENHRY and SYGVKD.

V usage is TRBV4-1 and J usage is TRBJ1-5; D gene uncertain. V lost 1 base, J lost 5 bases, and 6 bases lay in between. The CDR3 is 13 amino acids. The V gene's germline CDR1 is MGHRA and CDR2 YSYEKL. The CDR3 region is CASSQGSDQPQHF. For the CDR3, the DNA is TGCGCCAGCAGCCAAGGTTCGGATCAGCCCCAGCATTTT.

The rearrangement uses TRBV19 and TRBJ2-2, with 10 nucleotides matching TRBD1. Germline values: CDR1 LNHDA, CDR2 SQIVND (reference sequence). This CDR3 is built from 15 residues. After removal of 6 bases from V and 7 bases from J, the junction contained 8 bases not matched to a gene. CDR3 protein: CASSLLGQGYGELFF. Here the CDR3 DNA reads TGTGCCAGTAGCCTACTGGGACAGGGGTACGGGGAGCTGTTTTTT. The whole variable domain, remainder taken from reference TRBV19 and TRBJ2-2, is DGGITQSPKYLFRKEGQNVTLSCEQNLNHDAMYWYRQDPGQGLRLIYYSQIVNDFQKGDIAEGYSVSREKKESFPLTVTSAQKNPTAFYLCASSLLGQGYGELFFGEGSRLTVL.

The V and J genes are TRBV6-5 and TRBJ1-5; D is undetermined. Germline CDR1 and CDR2: MNHEY and SVGAGI. V lost 5 bases, J lost 6 bases, and 11 bases lay in between. The CDR3 loop spans 13 amino acids. The CDR3: CASSPSGSQPQHF. The CDR3, as DNA: TGTGCCAGCAGTCCCTCGGGTTCTCAGCCCCAGCATTTT.

This rearrangement joins TRBV2 to TRBJ1-2, with 7 bases fitting TRBD1. The CDR3 has 15 amino acids. Germline V lookup: CDR1 SNHLY, CDR2 FYNNEI. V trimming: 6 bases; J trimming: 3 bases; junction bases outside the gene matches: 10. CDR3 sequence (DNA): TGTGCCAGCAGCGAATCGGGACAGACATACTATGGCTACACCTTC. Its protein is CASSESGQTYYGYTF.

This sequence joins TRBV30 and TRBJ1-5; D gene ambiguous. The CDR3 is 13 residues long. Germline V gene lookup returns CDR1 GTSNPN and CDR2 SVGIG (reference sequence). Trimming cost V 0 bases and J 3 bases, with 6 bases left between them. In DNA, the CDR3 is TGTGCCTGGAGTGTACGGGACAATCAGCCCCAGCATTTT. As protein: CAWSVRDNQPQHF. The full variable domain, in which reference TRBV30 and TRBJ1-5 provide the parts outside the CDR3, is SQTIHQWPATLVQPVGSPLSLECTVEGTSNPNLYWYRQAAGRGLQLLFYSVGIGQISSEVPQNLSASRPQDRQFILSSKKLLLSDSGFYLCAWSVRDNQPQHFGDGTRLSIL.

The chain employs TRBV5-1 and TRBJ2-7; D gene uncertain. V shed 0 bases and J shed 6 bases, with 7 bases lying between them. The CDR3 is made up of 12 amino acids. The germline CDR1 and CDR2 sequences are SGHRS and YFSETQ. CDR3 DNA: TGCGCCAGCAGCTTGGATGGCACCGAGCAGTACTTC. It codes for CASSLDGTEQYF. Together with reference TRBV5-1 and TRBJ2-7, the CDR3 gives the full variable domain: KAGVTQTPRYLIKTRGQQVTLSCSPISGHRSVSWYQQTPGQGLQFLFEYFSETQRNKGNFPGRFSGRQFSNSRSEMNVSTLELGDSALYLCASSLDGTEQYFGPGTRLTVT.

The genes are TRBV29-1 and TRBJ2-6; a possible D gene is TRBD1 (5 bases). Germline V gene sequence: CDR1 SQVTM, CDR2 ANQGSEA. V was clipped by 4 bases and J by 0 bases, with 19 bases between them. CDR3 size: 18 residues. As DNA, the CDR3 is TGCAGCGTTGTAGTTTTCGGACAAGGAAACTCTGGGGCCAACGTCCTGACTTTC. This codes for CSVVVFGQGNSGANVLTF.

The V gene is TRBV6-5, the J gene TRBJ1-2, with D tentatively TRBD1 (5 bases). Germline CDR1 and CDR2: MNHEY and SVGAGI. V lost 3 bases and J lost 4, with 9 bases in between. This CDR3 comprises 13 residues. CDR3 in DNA: TGTGCCAGCAGTTATGACAGACGCTATGGCTACACCTTC. Protein product: CASSYDRRYGYTF.

The chain combines TRBV19 with TRBJ2-7; 7 nucleotides match TRBD1. Unmatched junction bases numbered 12, after V lost 4 bases and J lost 0 bases. Germline CDR1 is LNHDA and CDR2 is SQIVND (reference sequence). The CDR3 spans 17 residues. This CDR3 is CASSRGTPGQNSYEQYF. In DNA, the CDR3 is TGTGCCAGTAGTAGGGGAACCCCGGGACAGAACTCCTACGAGCAGTACTTC.

The chain is built from TRBV10-2 and TRBJ2-1; 7 nucleotides line up with TRBD1. The CDR3 is 14 residues long. The V gene end was trimmed by 6 bases and the J gene end by 4 bases; junction bases not matched to a gene: 6. The germline CDR1 and CDR2 sequences are WSHSY and SAAADI. The CDR3 nucleotides read TGCGCCAGCAGAGCCGGGACAGCTTACAATGAGCAGTTCTTC. Translating gives CASRAGTAYNEQFF.

In this sample, this clone turned up a few times. The chain has TRBV18 and TRBJ2-2; 10 bases match TRBD2. The CDR3 loop spans 17 amino acids. With V trimmed by 0 bases and J by 2 bases, 3 bases remained unmatched. The V gene's germline CDR1 is KGHSH and CDR2 LQKENI. CDR3 coding DNA: TGTGCCAGCTCACCACCGGCTAGCGGGGGAAACACCGGGGAGCTGTTTTTT. Residues: CASSPPASGGNTGELFF. The whole variable domain, filled in from reference TRBV18 and TRBJ2-2, reads NAGVMQNPRHLVRRRGQEARLRCSPMKGHSHVYWYRQLPEEGLKFMVYLQKENIIDESGMPKERFSAEFPKEGPSILRIQQVVRGDSAAYFCASSPPASGGNTGELFFGEGSRLTVL.

The gene calls are TRBV7-9 and TRBJ2-7; D might be TRBD2 (6 bases). This CDR3 region has 13 residues. Germline CDR1 SEHNR, CDR2 FQNEAQ (reference sequence). Deletions cut 2 bases from V and 5 bases from J, with 10 bases between. In DNA, the CDR3 is TGTGCCAGCAGCTTATCGGGGGACCACGAGCAGTACTTC. Residues: CASSLSGDHEQYF.

The chain combines TRBV5-6 with TRBJ2-1; D possibly corresponds to TRBD1 (5 bases). The germline gives CDR1 SGHDT, CDR2 YYEEEE. The CDR3 has 15 amino acids. V was pared by 1 base and J by 4 bases, with 12 bases between. The CDR3 region is CASSLQGRAYNEQFF. The CDR3 DNA reads TGTGCCAGCAGCTTGCAGGGAAGGGCGTACAATGAGCAGTTCTTC.

The gene calls are TRBV27 and TRBJ1-5; 11 bases match TRBD1. Germline V gene sequence: CDR1 MNHEY, CDR2 SMNVEV (reference sequence). The ends lost 7 bases at V and 4 bases at J; junction bases unmatched: 12. This CDR3 is 17 amino acids long. Written as DNA, the CDR3 is TGTGCCAGCAAACCGGGACAGGGGGGCGTTCGGAATCAGCCCCAGCATTTT. Translating it yields CASKPGQGGVRNQPQHF.

This clone has only a few counts. J is TRBJ1-1 and V is TRBV6-5; possibly TRBD1 for D (5 bases). This CDR3 contains 13 residues. Germline V gene lookup returns CDR1 MNHEY and CDR2 SVGAGI. Deletions cut 6 bases from V and 2 bases from J, with 10 bases between. The CDR3 here is CASRVQGNTEAFF. CDR3 DNA: TGTGCCAGCAGAGTGCAGGGAAACACTGAAGCTTTCTTT.

V gene TRBV9 combines with J gene TRBJ2-7; 8 bases are shared with TRBD1. The CDR3 has 14 residues. Germline lookup yields CDR1 SGDLS and CDR2 YYNGEE. V lost 4 bases and J lost 0; bases outside the gene matches: 3. The CDR3 here is CASSPGTGSYEQYF. DNA of the CDR3: TGTGCCAGCAGCCCCGGGACAGGCTCCTACGAGCAGTACTTC. Drawing the rest from reference TRBV9 and TRBJ2-7, the complete variable domain is DSGVTQTPKHLITATGQRVTLRCSPRSGDLSVYWYQQSLDQGLQFLIQYYNGEERAKGNILERFSAQQFPDLHSELNLSSLELGDSALYFCASSPGTGSYEQYFGPGTRLTVT.

A word on this clone: The germline gene is not matched at one end of the junction; a read error may be the cause. This chain joins TRBV7-9 and TRBJ1-4, with D uncertain. Germline V gives CDR1 SEHNR, CDR2 FQNEAQ (reference sequence). The CDR3 runs 13 residues. The CDR3, as DNA: TGTTCCAGCAGCCCCTCGACAAATGAAAAACTGTTTTTT. Translating it yields CSSSPSTNEKLFF.

This clone was seen more than once but under ten times. V and J are TRBV5-1 and TRBJ2-1, with 10 bases identical to TRBD1. CDR3 size: 15 residues. The V and J ends lost 4 bases and 5 bases, in that order; junction bases with no gene match: 6. Germline V gives CDR1 SGHRS, CDR2 YFSETQ. The CDR3: CASSLGQGLDNEQFF. CDR3 coding DNA: TGCGCCAGCAGCCTGGGACAGGGGCTTGACAATGAGCAGTTCTTC. Filled out from reference TRBV5-1 and TRBJ2-1, the complete variable domain reads KAGVTQTPRYLIKTRGQQVTLSCSPISGHRSVSWYQQTPGQGLQFLFEYFSETQRNKGNFPGRFSGRQFSNSRSEMNVSTLELGDSALYLCASSLGQGLDNEQFFGPGTRLTVL.

This chain joins TRBV30 and TRBJ2-3; tentative D call: TRBD2 (6 bases). The CDR3 length is 12 residues. Trimming shortened V by 5 bases and J by 1 base, and 7 bases separated the two germline ends. From germline, CDR1 is GTSNPN and CDR2 SVGIG (reference sequence). For the CDR3, the DNA is TGTGCCTGGTCGGGGGGCACAGATACGCAGTATTTT. Protein sequence: CAWSGGTDTQYF.

The rearrangement joins TRBV5-1 to TRBJ1-1, with a possible D match to TRBD1 (6 bases). Germline CDR1 and CDR2: SGHRS and YFSETQ. The CDR3 totals 15 residues. The V end lost 0 bases, the J end lost 5 bases, and 14 bases lay between the germline ends. The CDR3 loop is CASSLDASGVTEAFF. For the CDR3, the DNA is TGCGCCAGCAGCTTGGACGCCTCAGGGGTAACTGAAGCTTTCTTT.